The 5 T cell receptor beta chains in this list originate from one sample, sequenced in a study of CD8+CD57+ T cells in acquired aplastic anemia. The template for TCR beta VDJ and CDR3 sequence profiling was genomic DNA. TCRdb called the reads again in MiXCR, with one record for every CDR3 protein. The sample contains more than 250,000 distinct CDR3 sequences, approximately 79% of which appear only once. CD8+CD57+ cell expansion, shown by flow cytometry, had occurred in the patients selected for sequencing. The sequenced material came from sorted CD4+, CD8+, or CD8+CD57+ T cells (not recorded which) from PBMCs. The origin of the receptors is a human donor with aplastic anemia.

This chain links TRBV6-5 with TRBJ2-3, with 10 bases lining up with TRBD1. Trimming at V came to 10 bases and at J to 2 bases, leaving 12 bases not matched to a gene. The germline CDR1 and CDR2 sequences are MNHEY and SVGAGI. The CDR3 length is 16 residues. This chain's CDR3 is CAIHPGTGDHTDTQYF. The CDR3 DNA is TGTGCCATCCACCCCGGGACAGGGGATCACACAGATACGCAGTATTTT.

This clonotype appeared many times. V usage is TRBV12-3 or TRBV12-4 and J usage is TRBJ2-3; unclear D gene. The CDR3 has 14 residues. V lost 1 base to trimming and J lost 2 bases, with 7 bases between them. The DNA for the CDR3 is TGTGCCAGCAGTTTAGGACCCACCACAGATACGCAGTATTTT. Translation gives CASSLGPTTDTQYF.

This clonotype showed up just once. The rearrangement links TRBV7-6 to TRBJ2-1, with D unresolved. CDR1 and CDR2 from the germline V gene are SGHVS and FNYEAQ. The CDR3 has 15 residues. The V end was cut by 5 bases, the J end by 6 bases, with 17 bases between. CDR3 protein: CASSREAVGCNEQFF. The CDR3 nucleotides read TGTGCCAGCAGCCGAGAGGCCGTGGGGTGCAATGAGCAGTTCTTC.

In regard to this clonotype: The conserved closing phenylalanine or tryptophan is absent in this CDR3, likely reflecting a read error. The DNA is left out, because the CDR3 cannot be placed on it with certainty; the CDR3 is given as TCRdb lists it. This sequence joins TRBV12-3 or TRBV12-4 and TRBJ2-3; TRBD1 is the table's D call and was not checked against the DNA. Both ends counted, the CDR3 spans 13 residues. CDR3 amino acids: CASRDGGTDSTYG.

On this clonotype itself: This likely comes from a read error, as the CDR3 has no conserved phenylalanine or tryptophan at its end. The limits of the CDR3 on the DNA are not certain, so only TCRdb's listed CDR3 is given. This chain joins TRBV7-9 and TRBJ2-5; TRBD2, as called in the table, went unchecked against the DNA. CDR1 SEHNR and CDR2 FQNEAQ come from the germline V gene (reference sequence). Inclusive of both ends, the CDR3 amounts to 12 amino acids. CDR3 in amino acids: CASSCQRSGGSD.